This note documents a single T cell receptor (beta chain) sequence. Its recognized antigen is unknown. Base qualities are not recorded, but no much larger clone differs from it by a single base. CDR1 and CDR2, looked up from the germline V gene, are SGHTA and FQGNSA. The CDR3, from cysteine to phenylalanine, totals 15 residues. The read is trimmed to its CDR3 DNA, 45 bases read in frame from base 1. The germline ends are 17 bases apart after V is trimmed by 5 bases and J by 5 bases. This specimen's treatment or condition label, per the study, means: in vitro stimulation with specific CMV peptide epitopes to enrich CMV-specific T cells. This sample was sequenced with an Illumina HiSeq 1500. TCRdb trimmed the raw reads at Q25, called clones with MiXCR and kept productive beta chains. Each record represents a unique CDR3 protein, reported with the most common genes and DNA among its rows. Within this sample are 450,000 to 650,000 distinct CDR3 sequences, with about 40% of them counted one time only. The ten biggest clones cover 48% of the sample.

The sample belongs to a study of T cell repertoires in cytomegalovirus infection (dated by TCRdb to between 2018 and 2021). Background on the whole study: The peptide stimulations were aimed at well-studied HLA-B-restricted epitopes as well as recently identified HLA-C-restricted CMV epitopes, whose presentation resists viral immunomodulation. Because public TCR beta signatures pointed to carriage of CMV infection together with the matching HLA type, the HLA type of each donor mattered for the analysis. Findings and caveats that apply to the study as a whole: In both this cohort and an independent cohort of 352 donors, the cumulative frequency of public TCR beta family members distinguished carriers of CMV infection plus the relevant HLA type. The ex vivo response was dominated by HLA-C-restricted CMV-specific TCR beta clonotypes, and the single most frequent clonotype in two of eight donors was supplied by these HLA-C-restricted clonotypes.

The source of this sequence is a human donor in good health (CMV status not recorded). Some clones in this sample may be carry-over from other donors' samples. The rearranged segments are TRBV7-2 and TRBJ2-3, with TRBD2 perhaps the D gene, on 5 matching bases. Sample: cultured PBMCs, taken from culture after CMV antigen stimulation. Read as DNA, the sequence is TGTGCCAGCAGCCCCGGCGGGTCCCGCGGAGATACGCAGTATTTT. Its translation is CASSPGGSRGDTQYF.